The rows below give T cell receptor beta chains drawn from one sample of a study of cytomegalovirus exposure and HLA in healthy donors. Profiled with immunoSEQ multiplex PCR; TCRdb holds only in-frame clones, not every one. The sample records 95,000 to 150,000 clones, 75% to 90% being singletons. Material for sequencing was PBMCs. These receptors were obtained from a female donor in good health and CMV-seropositive. The CDR3 runs from the conserved cysteine through the conserved F or W.

CDR3aa: CASSLEGQSYEQYF; j_gene: NA; v_gene: TRBV7-2
CDR3aa: CASSVAPGQGKSPLHF; j_gene: TRBJ1-6; v_gene: TRBV5-6
CDR3aa: CASSPATGGSYNEQFF; j_gene: TRBJ2-1; v_gene: TRBV5-1
CDR3aa: CASSIPGQENIQYF; j_gene: TRBJ2-4; v_gene: TRBV5-1
CDR3aa: CASNLGTLDQPQHF; j_gene: TRBJ1-5; v_gene: TRBV6-1
CDR3aa: CASSQPGQGLNYGYTF; j_gene: TRBJ1-2; v_gene: TRBV14
CDR3aa: CASSKAGNGQERTPGSCFF; j_gene: TRBJ2-2; v_gene: TRBV21-1
CDR3aa: CASTVSGPNTEAFF; j_gene: TRBJ1-1; v_gene: TRBV5-5
CDR3aa: CASSSGTTYEQYF; j_gene: TRBJ2-7; v_gene: TRBV6-5
CDR3aa: CASSYTYNEQFF; j_gene: TRBJ2-1; v_gene: TRBV5-4
CDR3aa: CASSQGDREDGYTF; j_gene: TRBJ1-2; v_gene: TRBV19
CDR3aa: CASSPLHGDEKLFF; j_gene: TRBJ1-4; v_gene: TRBV18
CDR3aa: CAISESTGAGAYEQYF; j_gene: TRBJ2-7; v_gene: TRBV10-3
CDR3aa: CASSPGGNSPLHF; j_gene: TRBJ1-6; v_gene: TRBV14
CDR3aa: CASSYGQGNADTQYF; j_gene: TRBJ2-3; v_gene: TRBV6-5
CDR3aa: CASSSLRDSLNTEAFF; j_gene: TRBJ1-1; v_gene: TRBV5-8
CDR3aa: CASSLAGRVFEPQHF; j_gene: TRBJ1-5; v_gene: TRBV27
CDR3aa: CAFERDNQPQHF; j_gene: TRBJ1-5; v_gene: TRBV30
CDR3aa: CSVLTGGRDEQYF; j_gene: TRBJ2-7; v_gene: TRBV29-1
CDR3aa: CASSLVPGPNTEAFF; j_gene: TRBJ1-1; v_gene: TRBV7-8
CDR3aa: CASRRTGGNTGELFF; j_gene: TRBJ2-2; v_gene: TRBV4-3
CDR3aa: CASSSEGAVNTEAFF; j_gene: TRBJ1-1; v_gene: TRBV19
CDR3aa: CASSGGQGVGEQFF; j_gene: TRBJ2-1; v_gene: TRBV5-1
CDR3aa: CAWTSPELTYTTNEKLFF; j_gene: TRBJ1-4; v_gene: TRBV30
CDR3aa: CASSYSIAWTDTGSYNSPLHF; j_gene: TRBJ1-6; v_gene: TRBV6-7
CDR3aa: CASSYDRPNYGYTF; j_gene: TRBJ1-2; v_gene: TRBV6-6